The clone carrying this T cell receptor (beta chain) was counted at least ten times. Per the germline V gene, CDR1 is SGDLS and CDR2 is YYNGEE. The CDR3 consists of 12 residues. Losses at the gene ends were 7 bases for V and 6 bases for J; bases not matched to a gene: 3. This sample is part of a study of T cells after yellow fever vaccination. For the study at large: Fractions containing few cells were prepared with SMART-Seq v4 Ultra Low Input.

TCRdb fed the 5' RACE reads into MiXCR, producing one record per CDR3 protein. Among 150,000 or so distinct CDR3 sequences listed, 6% to 7.5% were seen once. The J gene is TRBJ2-1, the V gene TRBV9; 8 bases line up with TRBD1. The source is a young man who received the YFV17D yellow fever vaccine. The sequencing here drew on CD4+ T cells sorted from PBMCs, taken about 5 days after the first yellow fever vaccination. The DNA of the CDR3 is TGTGCCAGCGGAGGACAGGGCAATGAGCAGTTCTTC. Amino acids: CASGGQGNEQFF.